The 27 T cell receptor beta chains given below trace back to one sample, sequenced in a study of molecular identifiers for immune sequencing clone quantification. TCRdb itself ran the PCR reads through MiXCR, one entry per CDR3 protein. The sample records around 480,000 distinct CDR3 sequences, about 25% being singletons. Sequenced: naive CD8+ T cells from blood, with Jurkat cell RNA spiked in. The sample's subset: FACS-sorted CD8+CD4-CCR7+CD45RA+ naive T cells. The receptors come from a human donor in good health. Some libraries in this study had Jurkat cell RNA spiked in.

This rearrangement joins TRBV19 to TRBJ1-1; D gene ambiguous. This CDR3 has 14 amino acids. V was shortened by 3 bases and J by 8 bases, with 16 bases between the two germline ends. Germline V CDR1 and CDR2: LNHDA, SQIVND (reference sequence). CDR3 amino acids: CASSISIRGVEAFF. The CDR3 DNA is TGTGCCAGTAGTATTTCGATCCGGGGAGTCGAAGCTTTCTTT.

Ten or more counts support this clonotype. The CDR3: CSAAGRSSYEQYF. CDR3 in DNA: TGCAGTGCTGCGGGAAGGAGCTCCTACGAGCAGTACTTC. This chain joins TRBV20-1 and TRBJ2-7, with a weak D call TRBD2 (6 bases). The CDR3 contains 13 residues. The V end lost 5 bases, the J end lost 0 bases, and 11 bases lay between the germline ends. Germline CDR1 is DFQATT and CDR2 is SNEGSKA (reference sequence).

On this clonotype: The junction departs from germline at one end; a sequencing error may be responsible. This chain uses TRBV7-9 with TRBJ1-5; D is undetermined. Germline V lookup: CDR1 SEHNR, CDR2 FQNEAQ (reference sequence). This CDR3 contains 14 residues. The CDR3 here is CASGLTDSNQPQHF. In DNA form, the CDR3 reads TGTGCCAGCGGCTTAACAGATAGCAATCAGCCCCAGCATTTT.

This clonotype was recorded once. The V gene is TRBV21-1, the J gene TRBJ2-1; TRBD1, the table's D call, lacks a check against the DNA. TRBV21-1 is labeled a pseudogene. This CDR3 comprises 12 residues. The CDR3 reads CASSWVGAEQFF. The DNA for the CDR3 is TGTGCCAGCAGTTGGGTGGGCGCTGAGCAGTTCTTC.

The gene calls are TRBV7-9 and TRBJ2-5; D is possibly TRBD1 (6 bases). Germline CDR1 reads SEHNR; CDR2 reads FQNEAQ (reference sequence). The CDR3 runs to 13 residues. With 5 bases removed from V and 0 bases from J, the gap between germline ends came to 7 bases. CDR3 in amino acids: CASSQGYQETQYF. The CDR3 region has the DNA TGTGCCAGCAGCCAGGGGTACCAAGAGACCCAGTACTTC.

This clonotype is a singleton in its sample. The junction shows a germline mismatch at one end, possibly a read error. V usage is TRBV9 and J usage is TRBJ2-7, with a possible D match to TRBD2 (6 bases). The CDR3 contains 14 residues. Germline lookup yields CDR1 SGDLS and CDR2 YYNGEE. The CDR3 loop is CAGSPLEGSYEQYF. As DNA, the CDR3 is TGTGCCGGCAGCCCCCTGGAGGGATCCTACGAGCAGTACTTC.

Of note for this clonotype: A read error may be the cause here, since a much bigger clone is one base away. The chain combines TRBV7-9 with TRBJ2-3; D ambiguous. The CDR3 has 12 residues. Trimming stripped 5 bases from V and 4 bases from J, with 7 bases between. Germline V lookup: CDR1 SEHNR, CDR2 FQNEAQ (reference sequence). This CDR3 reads CASSRRADTQYF. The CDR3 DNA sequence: TGTGCCAGCAGCAGAAGGGCAGATACGCAGTATTTT.

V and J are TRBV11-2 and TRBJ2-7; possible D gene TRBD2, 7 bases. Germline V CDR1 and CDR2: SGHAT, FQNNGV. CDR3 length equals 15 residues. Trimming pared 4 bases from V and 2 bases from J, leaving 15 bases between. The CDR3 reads CASSSLGGDPYEQYF. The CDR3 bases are TGTGCCAGCAGCTCACTAGGGGGGGACCCCTACGAGCAGTACTTC.

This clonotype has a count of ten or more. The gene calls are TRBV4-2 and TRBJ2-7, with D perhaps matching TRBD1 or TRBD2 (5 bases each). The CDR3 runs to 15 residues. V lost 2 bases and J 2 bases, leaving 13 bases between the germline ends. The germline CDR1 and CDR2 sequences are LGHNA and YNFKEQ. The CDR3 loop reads CASSQTGTSAYEQYF. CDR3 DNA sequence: TGTGCCAGCAGCCAAACCGGGACCTCTGCCTACGAGCAGTACTTC.

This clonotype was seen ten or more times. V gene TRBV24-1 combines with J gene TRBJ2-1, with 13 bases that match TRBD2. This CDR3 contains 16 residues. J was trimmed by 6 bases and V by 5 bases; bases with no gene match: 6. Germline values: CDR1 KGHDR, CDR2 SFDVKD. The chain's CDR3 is CATSAYGTSGTNEQFF. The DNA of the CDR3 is TGTGCCACCAGTGCGTACGGGACTAGCGGGACCAATGAGCAGTTCTTC.

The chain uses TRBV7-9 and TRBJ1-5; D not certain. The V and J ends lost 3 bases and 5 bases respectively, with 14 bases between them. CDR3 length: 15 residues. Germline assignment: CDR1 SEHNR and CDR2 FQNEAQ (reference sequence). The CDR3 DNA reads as TGTGCCAGCAGCTTGGACGCGGTCCCTTATCAGCCCCAGCATTTT. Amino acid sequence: CASSLDAVPYQPQHF.

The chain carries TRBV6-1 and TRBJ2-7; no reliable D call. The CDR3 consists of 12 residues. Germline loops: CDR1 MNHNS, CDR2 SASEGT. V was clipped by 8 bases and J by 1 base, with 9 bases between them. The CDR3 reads CASGTNSYEQYF. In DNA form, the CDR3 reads TGTGCCAGCGGCACAAATTCCTACGAGCAGTACTTC.

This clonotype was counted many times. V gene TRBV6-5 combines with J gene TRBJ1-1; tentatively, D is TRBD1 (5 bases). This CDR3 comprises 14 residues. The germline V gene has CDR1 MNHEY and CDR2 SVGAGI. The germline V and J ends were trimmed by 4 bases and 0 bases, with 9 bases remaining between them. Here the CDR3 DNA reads TGTGCCAGCAGTTTCCGACAGCTGAACACTGAAGCTTTCTTT. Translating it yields CASSFRQLNTEAFF.

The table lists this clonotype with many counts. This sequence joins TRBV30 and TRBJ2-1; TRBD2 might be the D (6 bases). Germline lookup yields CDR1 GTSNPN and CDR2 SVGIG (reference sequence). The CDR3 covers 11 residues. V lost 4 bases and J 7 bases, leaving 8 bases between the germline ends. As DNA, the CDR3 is TGTGCCTGGACGGGGGAGAATGAGCAGTTCTTC. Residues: CAWTGENEQFF.

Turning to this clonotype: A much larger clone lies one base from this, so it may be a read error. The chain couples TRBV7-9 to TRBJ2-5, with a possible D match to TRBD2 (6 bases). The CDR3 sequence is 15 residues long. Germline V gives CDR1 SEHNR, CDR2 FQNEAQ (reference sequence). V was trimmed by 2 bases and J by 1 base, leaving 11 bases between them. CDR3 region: CASSLLAETQETQYF. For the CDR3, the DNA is TGTGCCAGCAGCTTATTAGCGGAGACCCAAGAGACCCAGTACTTC.

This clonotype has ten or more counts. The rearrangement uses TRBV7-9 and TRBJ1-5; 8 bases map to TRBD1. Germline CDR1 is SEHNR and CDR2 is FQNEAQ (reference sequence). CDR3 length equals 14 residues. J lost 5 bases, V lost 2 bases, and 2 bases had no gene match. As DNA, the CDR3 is TGTGCCAGCAGCTTACAGGGGGCCGATCAGCCCCAGCATTTT. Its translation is CASSLQGADQPQHF.

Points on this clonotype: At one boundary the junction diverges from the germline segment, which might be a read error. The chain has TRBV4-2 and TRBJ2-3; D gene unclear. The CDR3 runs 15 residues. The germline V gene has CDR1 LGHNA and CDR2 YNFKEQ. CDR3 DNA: TGTGCCAGCAGCCAAGATTCCCCAGGCACAGATACGCAGTGTTTT. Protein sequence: CASSQDSPGTDTQCF.

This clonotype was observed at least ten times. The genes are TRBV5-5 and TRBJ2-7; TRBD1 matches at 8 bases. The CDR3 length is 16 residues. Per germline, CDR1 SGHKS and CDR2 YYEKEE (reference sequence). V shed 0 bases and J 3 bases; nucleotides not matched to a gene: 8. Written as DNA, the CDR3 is TGTGCCAGCAGCTTGGCTCGGCAGGGGGCTGGCTACGAGCAGTACTTC. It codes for CASSLARQGAGYEQYF. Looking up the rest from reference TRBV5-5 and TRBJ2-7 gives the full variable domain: DAGVTQSPTHLIKTRGQQVTLRCSPISGHKSVSWYQQVLGQGPQFIFQYYEKEERGRGNFPDRFSARQFPNYSSELNVNALLLGDSALYLCASSLARQGAGYEQYFGPGTRLTVT.

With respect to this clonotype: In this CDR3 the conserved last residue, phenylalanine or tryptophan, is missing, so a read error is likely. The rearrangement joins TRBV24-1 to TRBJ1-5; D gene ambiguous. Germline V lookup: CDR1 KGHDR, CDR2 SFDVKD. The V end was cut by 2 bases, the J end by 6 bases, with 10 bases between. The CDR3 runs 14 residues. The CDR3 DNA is TGTGCCACCAGTGATTGGTGGCATAGTCAGCCCCAGCATGTT. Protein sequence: CATSDWWHSQPQHV.

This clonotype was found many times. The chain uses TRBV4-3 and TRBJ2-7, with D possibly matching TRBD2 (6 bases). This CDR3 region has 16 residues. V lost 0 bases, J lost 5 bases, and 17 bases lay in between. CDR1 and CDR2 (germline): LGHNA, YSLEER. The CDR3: CASSQDQVGAGHEQYF. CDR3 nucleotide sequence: TGCGCCAGCAGCCAAGATCAGGTGGGAGCGGGCCACGAGCAGTACTTC.

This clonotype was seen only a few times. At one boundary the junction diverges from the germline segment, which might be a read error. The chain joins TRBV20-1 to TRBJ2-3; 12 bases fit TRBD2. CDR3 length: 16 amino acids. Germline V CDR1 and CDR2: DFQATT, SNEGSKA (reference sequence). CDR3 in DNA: TGCAGTGCGGACGAGGGACTAGCGGGTAACACAGATGCGCAGTATTTT. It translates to CSADEGLAGNTDAQYF.

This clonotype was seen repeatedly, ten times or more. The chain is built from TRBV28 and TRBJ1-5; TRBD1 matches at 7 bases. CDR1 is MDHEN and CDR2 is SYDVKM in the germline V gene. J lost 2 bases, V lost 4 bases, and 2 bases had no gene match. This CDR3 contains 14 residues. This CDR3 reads CASSYTGGNQPQHF. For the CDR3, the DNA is TGTGCCAGCAGTTACACAGGGGGCAATCAGCCCCAGCATTTT.

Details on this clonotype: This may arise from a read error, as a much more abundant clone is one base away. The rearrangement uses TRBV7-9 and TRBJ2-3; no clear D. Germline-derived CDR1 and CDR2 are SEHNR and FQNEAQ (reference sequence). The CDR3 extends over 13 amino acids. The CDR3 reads CASGLAPIDTQYF. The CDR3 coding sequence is TGTGCCAGCGGCTTAGCCCCTATAGATACGCAGTATTTT.

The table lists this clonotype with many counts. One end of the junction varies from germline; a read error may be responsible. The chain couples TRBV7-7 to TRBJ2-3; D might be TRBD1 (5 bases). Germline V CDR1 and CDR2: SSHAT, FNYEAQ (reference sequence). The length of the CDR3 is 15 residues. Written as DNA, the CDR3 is TGTGCCAGCAGTTTAGGGGATTCCCGCACAGATACGCAGTATTTT. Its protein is CASSLGDSRTDTQYF. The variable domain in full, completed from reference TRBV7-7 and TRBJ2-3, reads GAGVSQSPRYKVTKRGQDVTLRCDPISSHATLYWYQQALGQGPEFLTYFNYEAQPDKSGLPSDRFSAERPEGSISTLTIQRTEQRDSAMYRCASSLGDSRTDTQYFGPGTRLTVL.

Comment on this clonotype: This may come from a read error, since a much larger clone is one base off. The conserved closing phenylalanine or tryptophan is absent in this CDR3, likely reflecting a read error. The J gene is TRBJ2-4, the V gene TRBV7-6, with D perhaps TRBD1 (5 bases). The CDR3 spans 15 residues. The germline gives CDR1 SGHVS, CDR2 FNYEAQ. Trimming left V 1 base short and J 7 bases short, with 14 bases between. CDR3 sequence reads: CASSLGDNPGNIQYL. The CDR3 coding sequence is TGTGCCAGCAGCTTAGGTGACAACCCAGGGAACATTCAGTACCTC.

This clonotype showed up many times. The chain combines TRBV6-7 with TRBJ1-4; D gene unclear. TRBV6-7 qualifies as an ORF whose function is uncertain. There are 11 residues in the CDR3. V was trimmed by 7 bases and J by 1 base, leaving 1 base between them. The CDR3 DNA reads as TGTGCCAGCATAACTAATGAAAAACTGTTTTTT. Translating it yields CASITNEKLFF.

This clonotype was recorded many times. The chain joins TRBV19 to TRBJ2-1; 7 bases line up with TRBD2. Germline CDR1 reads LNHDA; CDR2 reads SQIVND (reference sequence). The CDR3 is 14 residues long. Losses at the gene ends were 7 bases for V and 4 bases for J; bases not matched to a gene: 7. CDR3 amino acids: CASTPWGGYNEQFF. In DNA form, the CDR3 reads TGTGCCAGTACTCCCTGGGGGGGATACAATGAGCAGTTCTTC.